This T cell receptor beta chain was recovered during a study of cytomegalovirus exposure and HLA in healthy donors. Sequencing used immunoSEQ multiplex PCR; TCRdb keeps in-frame clones, though not all of them. Of about 130,000 clones listed, approximately 92% are singletons. This clone occurred a few times. The CDR3 spans 14 residues. The V gene's germline CDR1 is GTSNPN and CDR2 SVGIG (reference sequence). Trimming took 4 bases from V and 3 from J; bases not matched to a gene: 6. J is TRBJ1-3 and V is TRBV30, with 7 positions matching TRBD1. This TCR was recovered from a woman younger than 35 in good health and CMV-seropositive. Sequencing was performed on PBMCs. The CDR3, as DNA: TGTGCCTGGACCATAGGGGGCAGTGGAAACACCATATATTTT. It yields the protein CAWTIGGSGNTIYF.